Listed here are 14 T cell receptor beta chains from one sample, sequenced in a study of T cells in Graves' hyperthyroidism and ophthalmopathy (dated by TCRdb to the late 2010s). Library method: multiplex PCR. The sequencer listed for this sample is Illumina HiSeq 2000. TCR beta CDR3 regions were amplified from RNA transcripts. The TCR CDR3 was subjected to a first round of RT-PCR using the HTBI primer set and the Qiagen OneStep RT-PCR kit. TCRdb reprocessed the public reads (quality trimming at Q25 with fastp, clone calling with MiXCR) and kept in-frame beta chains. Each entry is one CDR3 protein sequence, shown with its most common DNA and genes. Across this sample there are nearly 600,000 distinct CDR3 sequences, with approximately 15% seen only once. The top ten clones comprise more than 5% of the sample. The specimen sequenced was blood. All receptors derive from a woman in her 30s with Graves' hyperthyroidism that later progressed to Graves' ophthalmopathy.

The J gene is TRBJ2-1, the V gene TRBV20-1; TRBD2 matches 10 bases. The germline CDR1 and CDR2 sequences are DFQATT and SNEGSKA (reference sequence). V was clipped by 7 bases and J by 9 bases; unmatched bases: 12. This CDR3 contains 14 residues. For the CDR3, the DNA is TGCAGTGTTAGGGAAGCGGGAGGGCCATTTGAGCAGTTCTTC. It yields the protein CSVREAGGPFEQFF.

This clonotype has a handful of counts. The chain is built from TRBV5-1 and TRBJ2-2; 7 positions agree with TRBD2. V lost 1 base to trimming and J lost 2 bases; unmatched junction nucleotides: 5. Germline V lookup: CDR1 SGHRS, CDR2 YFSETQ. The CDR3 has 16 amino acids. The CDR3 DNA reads TGCGCCAGCAGCTTGATCCCTAGCGGCAACACCGGGGAGCTGTTTTTT. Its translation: CASSLIPSGNTGELFF.

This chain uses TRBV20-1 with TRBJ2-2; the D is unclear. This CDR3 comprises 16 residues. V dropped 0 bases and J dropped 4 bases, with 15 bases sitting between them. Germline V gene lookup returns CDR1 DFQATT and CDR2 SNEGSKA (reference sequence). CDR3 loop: CSARDPSSRPTGELFF. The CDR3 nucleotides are TGCAGTGCTAGAGATCCATCGAGCAGGCCCACCGGGGAGCTGTTTTTT.

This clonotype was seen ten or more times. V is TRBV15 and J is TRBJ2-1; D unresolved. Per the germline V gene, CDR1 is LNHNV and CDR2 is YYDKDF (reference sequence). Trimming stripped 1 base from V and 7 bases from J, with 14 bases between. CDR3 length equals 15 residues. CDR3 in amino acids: CATSRGGPNGNEQFF. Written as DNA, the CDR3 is TGTGCCACCAGCAGAGGAGGCCCCAACGGGAATGAGCAGTTCTTC. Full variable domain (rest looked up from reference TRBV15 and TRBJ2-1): DAMVIQNPRYQVTQFGKPVTLSCSQTLNHNVMYWYQQKSSQAPKLLFHYYDKDFNNEADTPDNFQSRRPNTSFCFLDIRSPGLGDTAMYLCATSRGGPNGNEQFFGPGTRLTVL.

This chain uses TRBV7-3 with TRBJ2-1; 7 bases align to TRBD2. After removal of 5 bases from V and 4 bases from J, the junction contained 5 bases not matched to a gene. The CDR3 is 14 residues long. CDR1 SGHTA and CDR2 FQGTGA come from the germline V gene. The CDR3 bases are TGTGCCAGCAGCGGCATGGGGGGGTACAATGAGCAGTTCTTC. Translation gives CASSGMGGYNEQFF.

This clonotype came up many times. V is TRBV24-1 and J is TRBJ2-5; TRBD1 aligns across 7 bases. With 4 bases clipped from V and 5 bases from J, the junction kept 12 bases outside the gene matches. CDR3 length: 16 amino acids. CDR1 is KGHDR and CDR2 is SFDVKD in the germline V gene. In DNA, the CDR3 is TGTGCCACCAGTGACCGAACAGGGGTGGCTGGTGAGACCCAGTACTTC. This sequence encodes CATSDRTGVAGETQYF.

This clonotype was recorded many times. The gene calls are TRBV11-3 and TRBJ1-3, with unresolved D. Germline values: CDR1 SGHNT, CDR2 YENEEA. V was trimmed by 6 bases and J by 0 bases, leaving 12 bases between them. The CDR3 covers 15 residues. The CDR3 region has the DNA TGTGCCAGCAGTTATACGGGTCTCTCTGGAAACACCATATATTTT. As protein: CASSYTGLSGNTIYF.

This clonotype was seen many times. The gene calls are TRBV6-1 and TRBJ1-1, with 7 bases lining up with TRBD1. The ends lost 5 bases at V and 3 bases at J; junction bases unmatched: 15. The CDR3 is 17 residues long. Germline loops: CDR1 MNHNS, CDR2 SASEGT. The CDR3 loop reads CASSSKYRGLGYTEAFF. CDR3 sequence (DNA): TGTGCCAGCAGTTCAAAATACAGGGGCTTGGGATACACTGAAGCTTTCTTT.

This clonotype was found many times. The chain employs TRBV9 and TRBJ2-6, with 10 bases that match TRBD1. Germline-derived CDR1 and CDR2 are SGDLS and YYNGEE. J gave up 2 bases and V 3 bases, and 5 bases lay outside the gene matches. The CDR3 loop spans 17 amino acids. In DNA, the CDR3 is TGTGCCAGCAGCGAGGGACAGGGGAGGACTGGGGCCAACGTCCTGACTTTC. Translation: CASSEGQGRTGANVLTF.

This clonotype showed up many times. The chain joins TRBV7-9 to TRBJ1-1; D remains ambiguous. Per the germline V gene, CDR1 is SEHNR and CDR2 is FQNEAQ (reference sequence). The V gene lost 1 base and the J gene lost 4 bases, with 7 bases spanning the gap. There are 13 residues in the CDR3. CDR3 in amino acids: CASSLGVGTEAFF. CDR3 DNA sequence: TGTGCCAGCAGCTTAGGGGTCGGCACTGAAGCTTTCTTT.

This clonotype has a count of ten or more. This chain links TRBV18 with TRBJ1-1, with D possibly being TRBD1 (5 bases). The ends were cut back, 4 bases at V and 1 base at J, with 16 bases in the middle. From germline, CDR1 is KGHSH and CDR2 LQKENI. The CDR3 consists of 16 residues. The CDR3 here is CASSLTFRDANTEAFF. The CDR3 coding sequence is TGTGCCAGCTCACTTACATTCCGGGACGCGAACACTGAAGCTTTCTTT.

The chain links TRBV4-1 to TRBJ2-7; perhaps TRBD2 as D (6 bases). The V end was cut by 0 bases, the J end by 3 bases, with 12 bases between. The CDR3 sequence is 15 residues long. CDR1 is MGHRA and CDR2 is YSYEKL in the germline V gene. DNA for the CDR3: TGCGCCAGCAGCCAAGATATCCAGGAGGGCTACGAGCAGTACTTC. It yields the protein CASSQDIQEGYEQYF.

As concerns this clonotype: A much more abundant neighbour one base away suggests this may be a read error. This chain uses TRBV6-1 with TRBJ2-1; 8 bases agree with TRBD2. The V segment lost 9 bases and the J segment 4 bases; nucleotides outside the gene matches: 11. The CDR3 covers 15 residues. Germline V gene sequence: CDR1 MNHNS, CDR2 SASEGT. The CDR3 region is CARRPLAEGYNEQFF. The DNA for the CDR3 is TGTGCCAGAAGACCACTAGCGGAGGGTTACAATGAGCAGTTCTTC.

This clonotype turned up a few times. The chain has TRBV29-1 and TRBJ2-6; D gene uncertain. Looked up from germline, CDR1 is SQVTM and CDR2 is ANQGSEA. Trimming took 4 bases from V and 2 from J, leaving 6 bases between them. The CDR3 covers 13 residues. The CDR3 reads CSVVPTGANVLTF. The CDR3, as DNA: TGCAGCGTTGTCCCAACTGGGGCCAACGTCCTGACTTTC.